The rows below give T cell receptor beta chains drawn from one sample of a study of blood T cell repertoires in COVID-19. Using immunoSEQ multiplex PCR, the repertoire was profiled, and TCRdb retains in-frame clones only, with some absent. The table includes around 260,000 clones, around four fifths detected once. Material for sequencing was peripheral blood. The receptors were sampled from a man in his fifties or sixties who had recovered from COVID-19. Both conserved end residues are part of each CDR3. Fields, in order: D gene, clone size, J gene, V gene, CDR3 protein, CDR3 DNA. The D gene is left open where the match is weak. Some rows mark clone size as missing; the rest say once, few, many or name a class of expanded clone.

TRBD2 NA TRBJ2-1 TRBV7-2 CASSLGPGGGANEQFF TGTGCCAGCAGCTTAGGACCGGGCGGGGGGGCCAATGAGCAGTTCTTC
NA NA TRBJ2-7 TRBV5-8 CASSPKLGRSYEQYF TGTGCCAGCAGCCCGAAACTAGGACGCTCCTACGAGCAGTACTTC
NA NA TRBJ1-3 TRBV6-1 CASSDPQGFSGNTIYF TGTGCCAGCAGTGATCCCCAGGGGTTCTCTGGAAACACCATATATTTT
TRBD1 NA TRBJ2-5 TRBV6-5 CASSHGTGGQETQYF TGTGCCAGCAGTCACGGGACAGGAGGTCAAGAGACCCAGTACTTC
NA NA TRBJ2-5 TRBV3-1/TRBV3-2 CASSQEVGPQETQYF TGTGCCAGCAGCCAAGAGGTGGGGCCCCAAGAGACCCAGTACTTC
NA once TRBJ1-3 TRBV7-9 CASSLSGNTIYF TGTGCCAGCAGCTTATCAGGAAACACCATATATTTT
TRBD2 once TRBJ2-1 TRBV6-5 CASSKTSLEQFF TGTGCCAGCAGTAAGACTAGCCTTGAGCAGTTCTTC
TRBD1 few TRBJ1-5 TRBV5-5 CASSWTGDNQPQHF TGTGCCAGCTCTTGGACAGGGGACAATCAGCCCCAGCATTTT
TRBD1 NA TRBJ2-2 TRBV7-9 CASSPGTGVPGELFF TGTGCCAGCAGTCCCGGGACAGGGGTCCCCGGGGAGCTGTTTTTT
NA NA TRBJ2-2 TRBV7-3 CASRLSGTRPTGELFF TGTGCCAGCAGATTATCCGGGACAAGGCCCACCGGGGAGCTGTTTTTT
TRBD1 once TRBJ1-3 TRBV6-5 CASIPDRAGNTIYF TGTGCCAGCATTCCGGACAGGGCTGGAAACACCATATATTTT
TRBD2 NA TRBJ2-7 TRBV6-1 CASSGGLAGITYEQYF TGTGCCAGCAGTGGGGGACTAGCGGGCATAACCTACGAGCAGTACTTC
NA NA TRBJ2-3 TRBV24-1 CATSDPGGISTDTQYF TGTGCCACCAGCGATCCTGGCGGCATTAGCACAGATACGCAGTATTTT
NA NA TRBJ1-1 TRBV9 CASSVGGIRTEAFF TGTGCCAGCAGCGTAGGCGGGATACGCACTGAAGCTTTCTTT
TRBD1 NA TRBJ1-3 TRBV5-1 CASSRQGRNSGNTIYF TGCGCCAGCAGCAGACAGGGGCGAAACTCTGGAAACACCATATATTTT
TRBD1 NA TRBJ1-4 TRBV5-1 CASSYPTGAGEKLFF TGCGCCAGCAGTTACCCGACAGGGGCAGGGGAAAAACTGTTTTTT
TRBD2 NA TRBJ2-3 TRBV7-6 CASSSPLAGGDTQYF TGTGCCAGCAGCTCCCCGCTAGCGGGGGGCGATACGCAGTATTTT
TRBD1 NA TRBJ1-1 TRBV5-1 CASSSGQPGTEAFF TGCGCCAGCAGCTCGGGACAGCCCGGCACTGAAGCTTTCTTT
NA NA TRBJ2-7 TRBV19 CASSTTGLDYEQYF TGTGCCAGTAGTACTACAGGGCTCGACTACGAGCAGTACTTC
NA NA TRBJ1-3 TRBV5-1 CASSPSEKVGPGNTIYF TGCGCCAGCAGCCCGTCTGAGAAGGTTGGGCCTGGAAACACCATATATTTT
NA NA TRBJ1-2 TRBV29-1 CSVVPRDRNGGYTF TGCAGCGTTGTTCCGCGGGATAGAAATGGTGGCTACACCTTC
TRBD2 NA TRBJ2-3 TRBV3-1/TRBV3-2 CASSQTSGGLADTQYF TGTGCCAGCAGCCAGACTAGCGGGGGGTTAGCAGATACGCAGTATTTT
NA NA TRBJ2-2 TRBV3-1/TRBV3-2 CASSQVAATGELFF TGTGCCAGCAGCCAAGTGGCGGCCACCGGGGAGCTGTTTTTT
NA NA TRBJ2-2 TRBV7-9 CASSSPLPTRNTGELFF TGTGCCAGCAGCTCACCCCTCCCGACTAGGAACACCGGGGAGCTGTTTTTT
NA once TRBJ1-1 TRBV18 CASSPPRPLGLNTEAFF TGTGCCAGCTCACCACCGCGGCCCCTTGGTTTGAACACTGAAGCTTTCTTT
TRBD2 NA TRBJ2-3 TRBV6-5 CASATERGGSPQYF TGTGCCAGTGCGACGGAACGGGGGGGCTCTCCGCAGTATTTT
NA NA TRBJ2-3 TRBV30 CAWRGFGGTDTQYF TGTGCCTGGAGGGGTTTTGGGGGGACAGATACGCAGTATTTT
NA NA TRBJ2-5 TRBV19 CASSPQTSQETQYF TGTGCCAGTAGTCCACAGACTAGCCAAGAGACCCAGTACTTC